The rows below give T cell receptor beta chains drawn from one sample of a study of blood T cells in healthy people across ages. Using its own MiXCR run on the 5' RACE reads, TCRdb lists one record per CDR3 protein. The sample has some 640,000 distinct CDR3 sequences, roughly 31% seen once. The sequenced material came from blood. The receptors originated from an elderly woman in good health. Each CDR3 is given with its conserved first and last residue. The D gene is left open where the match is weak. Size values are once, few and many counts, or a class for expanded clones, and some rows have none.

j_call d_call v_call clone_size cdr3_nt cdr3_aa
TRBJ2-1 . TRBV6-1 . TGTGCCAGCAGAGTGGGGGGGCCGGTGAGCTCCTACAATGAGCAGTTCTTC CASRVGGPVSSYNEQFF
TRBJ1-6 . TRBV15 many TGTGCCACCAGCAGAGAGGCAGGAAATTCACCCCTCCACTTT CATSREAGNSPLHF
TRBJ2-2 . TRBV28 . TGTGCCGGCAGTCTCCGGACCGGGGAGCTGTTTTTT CAGSLRTGELFF
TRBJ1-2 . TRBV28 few TGTGCCAGCAGGTCAGGGACGGGTTCAGGCTACACCTTC CASRSGTGSGYTF
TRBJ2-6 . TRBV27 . TGTGCCAGCTCGGAATGGGGTGGGGCCAACGTCCTGACTTTC CASSEWGGANVLTF
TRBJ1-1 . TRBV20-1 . TGCAGTGCTACCGGGAGGGCGAACGCTGAAGCTTTCTTT CSATGRANAEAFF
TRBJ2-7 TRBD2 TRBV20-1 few TGCAGTGCTCCTGGGACTAGCGGGAGTGTAAGCGAGCAGTACTTC CSAPGTSGSVSEQYF
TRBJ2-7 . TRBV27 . TGTGCCAGCAGGAAGATAGGGTTCTATGAGCAGTACTTC CASRKIGFYEQYF
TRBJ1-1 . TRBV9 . TGTGCCAGCAGCGTAGCAGGCGGCGGGGTCGGAACTGAAGCTTTCTTT CASSVAGGGVGTEAFF
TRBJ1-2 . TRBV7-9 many TGTGCCAGCAGTCCCGGGTCAGCTCCCGGCTACACCTTC CASSPGSAPGYTF
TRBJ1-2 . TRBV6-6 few TGTGCCAGCATCGGCAGTACTAACTATGGCTACACCTTC CASIGSTNYGYTF
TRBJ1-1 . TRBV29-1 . . CSVAAGTGRRTEAFF
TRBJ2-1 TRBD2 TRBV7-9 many TGTGCCAGCAGCTTCGGCGGGGGGATCCATGAGCAGTTCTTC CASSFGGGIHEQFF
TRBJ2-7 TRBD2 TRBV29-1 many TGCAGCGTTGAAGAGGGGGGGGGCGCGGGGGGAACCTACGAGCAGTACTTC CSVEEGGGAGGTYEQYF
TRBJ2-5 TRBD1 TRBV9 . TGTGCCAGCAGCAAGCCGGGACAGGGCCTCGGGGAGACCCAGTACTTC CASSKPGQGLGETQYF
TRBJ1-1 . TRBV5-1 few TGCGCCAGCAGCCACAGCTCCAGGGGAGGAGAAACTGAAGCTTTCTTT CASSHSSRGGETEAFF
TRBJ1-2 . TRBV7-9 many TGTGCCAGCAGCTTAGCGCGAAATGGCTACACCTTC CASSLARNGYTF
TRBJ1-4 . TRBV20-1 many TGCAGTGCTAGAGAGGTCGGGCAGGTGGATGAAAAACTGTTTTTT CSAREVGQVDEKLFF
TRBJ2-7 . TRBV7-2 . TGTGCCAGCTCCCACGGCCCGTCCCTCTACGAGCAGTACTTC CASSHGPSLYEQYF
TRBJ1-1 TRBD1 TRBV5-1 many TGCGCCAGCAGCAACCCGAGGGGGCAGAGCACTGAAGCTTTCTTT CASSNPRGQSTEAFF
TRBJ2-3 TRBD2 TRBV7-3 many TGTGCCAGCAGCTTGACTAGCGGGGGGGCCAACGCAGATACGCAGTATTTT CASSLTSGGANADTQYF
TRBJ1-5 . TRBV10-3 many TGTGCCATGAGGAGCCCCGAAGATCAGCCCCAGCATTTT CAMRSPEDQPQHF
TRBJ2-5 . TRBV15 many TGTGCCACCAGCAGAGAGATTGGAGAGACCCAGTACTTC CATSREIGETQYF
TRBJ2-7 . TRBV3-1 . TGTGCCAGCAGCCAAGAGTTGGGACGGTACGAGCAGTACTTC CASSQELGRYEQYF
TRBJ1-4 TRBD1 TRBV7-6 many TGTGCCAGCAGCCCAGGGGGCTCTAATGAAAAACTGTTTTTT CASSPGGSNEKLFF
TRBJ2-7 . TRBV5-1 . TGCGCCAGCACCGGAAACCAGAGGGGGGTGGGCGAGCAGTACTTC CASTGNQRGVGEQYF
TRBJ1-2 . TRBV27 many TGTGCCAGCAGTAAGGACAGAAACTATGGCTACACCTTC CASSKDRNYGYTF
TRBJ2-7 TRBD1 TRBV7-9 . TGTGCCAGCACGAACAGGGGGACCTACGAGCAGTACTTC CASTNRGTYEQYF
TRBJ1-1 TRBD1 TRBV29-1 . TGCAGCGCAGATAGACAGGGGGCGAACACTGAAGCTTTCTTT CSADRQGANTEAFF
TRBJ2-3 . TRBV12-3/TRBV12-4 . TGTGCCAGCAGACAGGGCCCCACAGATACGCAGTATTTT CASRQGPTDTQYF
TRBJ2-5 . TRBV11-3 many TGTGCCAGCAGCTTAGGGGGACTTTACGAAGAGACCCAGTACTTC CASSLGGLYEETQYF
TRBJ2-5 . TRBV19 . TGTGCCAGTAGCCCCCTGGACGGCCTCGGGACCCAGTACTTC CASSPLDGLGTQYF
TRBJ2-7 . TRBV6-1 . TGTGCCAGCAGTGGGGTTGATAATGAGCAGTACTTC CASSGVDNEQYF
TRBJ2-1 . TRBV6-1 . TGTGCCAGCAGGCGGGGACAAGAGAAGGATGAGCAGTTCTTC CASRRGQEKDEQFF
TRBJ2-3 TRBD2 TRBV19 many TGTGCCAGTAGTACCCCACTGACTAGCGCTAGCACAGATACGCAGTATTTT CASSTPLTSASTDTQYF
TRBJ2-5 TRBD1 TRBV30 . TGTGCCTGGAGTGACCCCCAGAACAGGGGCTCCATCGATGAGCAGTACTTC CAWSDPQNRGSIDEQYF
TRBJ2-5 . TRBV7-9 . TGTGCCAGCGGCGGACACTCACAAGAGACCCAGTACTTC CASGGHSQETQYF
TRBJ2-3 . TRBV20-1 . TGCAGTGCTACTCGACTAGTAGAGCAGTTGGGTACGCAGTATTTT CSATRLVEQLGTQYF
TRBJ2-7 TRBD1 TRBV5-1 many TGCGCCAGCCGTCCTCCGGGACAGGGTTTTTACGAGCAGTACTTC CASRPPGQGFYEQYF
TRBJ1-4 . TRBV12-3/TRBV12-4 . TGTGCCAGCAACCGTCTCGGTGGAAAACTGTTTTTT CASNRLGGKLFF
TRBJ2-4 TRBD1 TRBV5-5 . TGTGCCAGCAGCTTAAGGGGGCCAGGTGATAGGGGGTTTCTAGCCAAAAACATTCAGTACTTC CASSLRGPGDRGFLAKNIQYF
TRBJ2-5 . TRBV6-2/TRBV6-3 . TGTGCCAGCAGTTACGAAGCGGGCAAAGAGACCCAGTACTTC CASSYEAGKETQYF
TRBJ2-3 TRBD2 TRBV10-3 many TGTGCCATCAGTGATTGGGAGGGGATCACAGATACGCAGTATTTT CAISDWEGITDTQYF
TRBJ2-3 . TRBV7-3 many TGTGCCAGCAGCTTAACGGGGACCGGCTCGCAGTATTTT CASSLTGTGSQYF
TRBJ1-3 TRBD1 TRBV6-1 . TGTGCCAGCCGGAGACAGGGTTCAGCGGCTGGAAACACCATATATTTT CASRRQGSAAGNTIYF
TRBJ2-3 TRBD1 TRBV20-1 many TGCAGTGCTAGATCCCAGGGGGCAGATACGCAGTATTTT CSARSQGADTQYF
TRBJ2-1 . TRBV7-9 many TGTGCCAGCAGCTCCGGGAGCAGGTGGTTCTTC CASSSGSRWFF
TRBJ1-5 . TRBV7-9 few TGTGCCAGCAGCTTAGCGGGTCGTGGGGGTCGGCCCCAGCATTTT CASSLAGRGGRPQHF
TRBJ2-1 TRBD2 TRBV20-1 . TGCGGTGCTAGGAAATTTACTAGCGGCTGCAATGAGCAGTTCTTC CGARKFTSGCNEQFF
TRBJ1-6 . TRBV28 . TGTGCCAGCAGTTTCCCCTCCCCCCGACAGCGAATAAATTCACCCCTCCACTTT CASSFPSPRQRINSPLHF
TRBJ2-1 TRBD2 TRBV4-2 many TGTGCCAGCAGCCAAGTTTGGTCTAGCGGGGGGGCGAGCTCCTACAATGAGCAGTTCTTC CASSQVWSSGGASSYNEQFF
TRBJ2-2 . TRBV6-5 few TGTGCCAGCAGACAAAACGGACAGCCGAACACCGGGGAGCTGTTTTTT CASRQNGQPNTGELFF
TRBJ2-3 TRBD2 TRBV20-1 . TGCAGTGCTGCTACCCGACTAGCGGGGGCGGATACGCAGTATTTT CSAATRLAGADTQYF